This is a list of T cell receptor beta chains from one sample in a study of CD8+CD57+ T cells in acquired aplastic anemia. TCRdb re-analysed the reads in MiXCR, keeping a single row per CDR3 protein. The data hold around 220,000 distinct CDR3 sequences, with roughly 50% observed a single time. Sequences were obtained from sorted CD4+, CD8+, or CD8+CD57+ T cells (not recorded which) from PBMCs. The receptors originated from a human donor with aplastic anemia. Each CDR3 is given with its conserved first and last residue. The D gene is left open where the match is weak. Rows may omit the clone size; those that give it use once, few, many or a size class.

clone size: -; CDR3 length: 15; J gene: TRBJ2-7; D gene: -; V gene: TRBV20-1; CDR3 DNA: TGCAGTGCTAGGGGGGGAGTGGCGTTCTCCTACGAGCAGTACTTC; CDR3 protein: CSARGGVAFSYEQYF
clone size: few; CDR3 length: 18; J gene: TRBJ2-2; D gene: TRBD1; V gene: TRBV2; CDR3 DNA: TGTGCCAGCAGCCGGCAAAAAGGGTCGGGACAGTGGACCGGGGTGCTGTTTTTT; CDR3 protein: CASSRQKGSGQWTGVLFF
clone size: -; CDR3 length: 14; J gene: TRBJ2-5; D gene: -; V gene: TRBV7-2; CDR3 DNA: TGTGCCAGCAGCTTAGTGGTGGTGGGGGAGCCCCAGTACTTC; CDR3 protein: CASSLVVVGEPQYF
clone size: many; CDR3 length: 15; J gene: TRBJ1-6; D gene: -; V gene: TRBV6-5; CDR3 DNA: TGTGCCAGCAGTTACGATGGCAGTAACAATTCACCCCTCCACTTT; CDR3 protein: CASSYDGSNNSPLHF
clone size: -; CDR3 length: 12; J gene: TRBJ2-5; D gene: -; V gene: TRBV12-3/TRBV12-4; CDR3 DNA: TGTGCCAGCAGTTCACACCAAGAGACCCAGTACTTC; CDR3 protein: CASSSHQETQYF
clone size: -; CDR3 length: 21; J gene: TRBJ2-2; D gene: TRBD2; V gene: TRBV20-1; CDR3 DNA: TGCAGTGCTAGAGACTACGGACTAGCGGGGGGCTCACACGCGAACACCGGGGAGCTGTTTTTT; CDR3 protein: CSARDYGLAGGSHANTGELFF
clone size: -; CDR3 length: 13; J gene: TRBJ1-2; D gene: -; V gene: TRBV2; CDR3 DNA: TGTGCCAGCAGTGAAGACAGAGGATATGGCTACACCTTC; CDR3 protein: CASSEDRGYGYTF
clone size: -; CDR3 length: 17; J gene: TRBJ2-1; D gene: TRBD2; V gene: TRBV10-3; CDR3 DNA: TGTGCCATTAGTGAGTCGAGGGCTAGCGGGGGGTACAATGAGCAGTTCTTC; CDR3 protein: CAISESRASGGYNEQFF
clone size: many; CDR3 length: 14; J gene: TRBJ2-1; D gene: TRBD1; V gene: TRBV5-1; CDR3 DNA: TGCGCCAGCAAGAACGAGGGGGCACACAATGAGCAGTTCTTC; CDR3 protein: CASKNEGAHNEQFF
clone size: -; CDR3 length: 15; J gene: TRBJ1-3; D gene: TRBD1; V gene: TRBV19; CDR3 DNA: TGTGCCAGTAGTACCAGGGGGAGCTCTGGAAACACCATATATTTT; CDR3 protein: CASSTRGSSGNTIYF
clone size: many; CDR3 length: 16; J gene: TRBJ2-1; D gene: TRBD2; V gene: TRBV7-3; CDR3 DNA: TGTGCCAGCAGCCCCTCTGCGGGGGGGCTGTACAATGAGCAGTTCTTC; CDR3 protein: CASSPSAGGLYNEQFF
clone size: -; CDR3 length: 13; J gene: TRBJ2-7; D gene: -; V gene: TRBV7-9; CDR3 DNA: TGTGCCAGCAGCTTTGGGCCTTCCTACGAGCAGTACTTC; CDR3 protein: CASSFGPSYEQYF